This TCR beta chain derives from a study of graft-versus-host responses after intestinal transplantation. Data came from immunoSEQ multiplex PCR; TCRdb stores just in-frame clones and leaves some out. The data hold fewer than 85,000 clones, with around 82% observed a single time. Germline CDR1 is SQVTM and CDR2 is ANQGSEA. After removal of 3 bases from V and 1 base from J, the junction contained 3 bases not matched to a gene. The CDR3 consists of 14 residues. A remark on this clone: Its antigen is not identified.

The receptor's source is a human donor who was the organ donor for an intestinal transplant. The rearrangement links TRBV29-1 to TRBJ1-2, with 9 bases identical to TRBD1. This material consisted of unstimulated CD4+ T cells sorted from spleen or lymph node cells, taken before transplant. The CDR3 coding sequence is TGCAGCGTTGATCGACAGGGGGATAACTATGGCTACACCTTC. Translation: CSVDRQGDNYGYTF.